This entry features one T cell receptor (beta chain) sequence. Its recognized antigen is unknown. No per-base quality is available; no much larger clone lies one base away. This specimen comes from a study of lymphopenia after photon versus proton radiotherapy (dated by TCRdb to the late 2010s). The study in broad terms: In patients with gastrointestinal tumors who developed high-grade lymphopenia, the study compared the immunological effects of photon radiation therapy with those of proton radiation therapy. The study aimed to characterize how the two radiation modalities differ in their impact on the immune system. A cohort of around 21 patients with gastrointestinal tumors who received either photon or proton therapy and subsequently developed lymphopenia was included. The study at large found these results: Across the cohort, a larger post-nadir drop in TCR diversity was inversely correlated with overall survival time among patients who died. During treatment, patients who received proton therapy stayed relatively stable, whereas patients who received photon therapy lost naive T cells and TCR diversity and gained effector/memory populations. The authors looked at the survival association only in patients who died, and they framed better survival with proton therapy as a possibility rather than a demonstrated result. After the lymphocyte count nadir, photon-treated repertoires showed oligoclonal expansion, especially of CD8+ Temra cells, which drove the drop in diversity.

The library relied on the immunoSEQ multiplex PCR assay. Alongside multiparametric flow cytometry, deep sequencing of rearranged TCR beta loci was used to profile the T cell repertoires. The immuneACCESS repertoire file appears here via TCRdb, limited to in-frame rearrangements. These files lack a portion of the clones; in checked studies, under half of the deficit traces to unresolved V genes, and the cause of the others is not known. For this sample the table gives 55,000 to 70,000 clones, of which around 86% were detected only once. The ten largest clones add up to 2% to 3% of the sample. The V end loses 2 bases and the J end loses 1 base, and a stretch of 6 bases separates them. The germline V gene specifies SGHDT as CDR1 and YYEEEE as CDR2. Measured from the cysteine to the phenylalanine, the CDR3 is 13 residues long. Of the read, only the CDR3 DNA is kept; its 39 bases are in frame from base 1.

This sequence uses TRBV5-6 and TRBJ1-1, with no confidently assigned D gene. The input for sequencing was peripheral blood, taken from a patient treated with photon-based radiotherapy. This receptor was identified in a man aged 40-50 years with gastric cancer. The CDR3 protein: CASSLGPNTEAFF. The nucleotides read TGTGCCAGCAGCTTAGGTCCGAACACTGAAGCTTTCTTT.